The T cell receptor (beta chain) described here comes from a study of blood T cell repertoires in COVID-19. Study-level background: Samples taken during acute and convalescent COVID-19 were collected in the United States, Italy and Spain. PBMCs, B-cell-depleted T cells, or T cells were the source of the cDNA or gDNA that made up the material.

How the authors handled the data: By means of reference gene primer amplification, nucleated cell counts were estimated. Method: immunoSEQ multiplex PCR; TCRdb's copy keeps in-frame clones and lacks some. The V and J calls and the clone size are those of that table, but D and trimming were determined from the DNA. The sample has about 170,000 clones, approximately 85% seen once. The V and J ends lost 1 base and 5 bases respectively, with 7 bases between them. The CDR3 runs to 13 residues. CDR1 is LGHDT and CDR2 is YNNKEL in the germline V gene (reference sequence). This clone appeared a single time. The sequenced sample consisted of peripheral blood. The chain has TRBV3-1 (or the pseudogene TRBV3-2) and TRBJ2-3; D might be TRBD2 (5 bases). The TCR originated in a man aged 55 to 69 who had recovered from COVID-19. This CDR3 is CASSQGRVDTQYF. Here the CDR3 DNA reads TGTGCCAGCAGCCAAGGGCGGGTAGATACGCAGTATTTT.